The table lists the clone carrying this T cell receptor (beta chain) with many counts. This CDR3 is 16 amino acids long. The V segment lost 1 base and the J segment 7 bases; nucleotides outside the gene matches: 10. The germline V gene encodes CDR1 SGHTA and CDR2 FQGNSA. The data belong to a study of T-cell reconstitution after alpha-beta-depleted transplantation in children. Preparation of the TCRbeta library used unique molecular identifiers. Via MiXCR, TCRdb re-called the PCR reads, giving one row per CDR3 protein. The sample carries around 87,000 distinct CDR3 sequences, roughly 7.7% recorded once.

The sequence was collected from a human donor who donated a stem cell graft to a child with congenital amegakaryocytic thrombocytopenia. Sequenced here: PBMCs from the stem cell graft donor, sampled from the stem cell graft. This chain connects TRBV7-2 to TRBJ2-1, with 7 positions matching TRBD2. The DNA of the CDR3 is TGTGCCAGCAGCTTAGACCGGGACTACCGGAGTAATGAGCAGTTCTTC. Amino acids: CASSLDRDYRSNEQFF.